Below, one T cell receptor beta chain is given with its context. There are 16 residues in the CDR3. CDR1 GTSNPN and CDR2 SVGIG come from the germline V gene (reference sequence). Germline trimming cut 0 bases from V and 4 bases from J; bases unmatched to any gene: 6. These data are taken from a study of blood T cell repertoires in COVID-19. Study-level background: The United States, Italy and Spain were the sources of the acute and convalescent COVID-19 samples. From T cells, B-cell-depleted T cells, or PBMCs came the material, which was cDNA or gDNA.

Authors' methods: Nucleated cell counts were estimated from reference gene primer amplification. Sequenced by immunoSEQ multiplex PCR; TCRdb stores in-frame clones only, minus some. D and trimming come from the DNA, and the V and J calls and clone size come from that table. The sample contains about 55,000 clones, over 75% of which appear only once. V gene TRBV30 combines with J gene TRBJ2-7, with 13 bases that match TRBD2. The TCR sequence derives from a human donor in a cohort sampled during active COVID-19. The sample comprised peripheral blood. The CDR3 nucleotides are TGTGCCTGGAGTGTACTGGTGACTAGCGGGAGGTACGAGCAGTACTTC. It specifies CAWSVLVTSGRYEQYF. The full variable domain, completed using reference TRBV30 and TRBJ2-7, is SQTIHQWPATLVQPVGSPLSLECTVEGTSNPNLYWYRQAAGRGLQLLFYSVGIGQISSEVPQNLSASRPQDRQFILSSKKLLLSDSGFYLCAWSVLVTSGRYEQYFGPGTRLTVT.